The source of this T cell receptor (beta chain) is a study of neurological immune-mediated disorders. Study observations and caveats: Falling below healthy controls, multiple sclerosis showed the least TCR clonal expansion, while HTLV-1-associated myelopathy showed the most.

Time point noted: longitudinal time-point 1 (baseline). Preparation of the unsorted libraries drew on 2 million PBMCs stored at -80 C. This clonotype was recorded at least ten times. As yet, its antigen is unknown. CDR3 size: 13 residues. With 7 bases removed from V and 3 bases from J, the gap between germline ends came to 15 bases. Germline CDR1 and CDR2: GTSNPN and SVGIG (reference sequence). 5'RACE with 10-nucleotide random UMIs produced the cDNA. TCRdb ran MiXCR on the 5' RACE reads and lists one entry per CDR3 protein. The sample holds roughly 61,000 distinct CDR3 sequences, around 10% seen once. The chain employs TRBV30 and TRBJ1-2, with D perhaps TRBD1 (5 bases). The source material was PBMCs. This TCR came from a male donor with HTLV-1-associated myelopathy (HAM/TSP). This CDR3 reads CASTPGPDYGYTF. The CDR3 coding sequence is TGTGCCTCGACACCAGGGCCCGACTATGGCTACACCTTC.